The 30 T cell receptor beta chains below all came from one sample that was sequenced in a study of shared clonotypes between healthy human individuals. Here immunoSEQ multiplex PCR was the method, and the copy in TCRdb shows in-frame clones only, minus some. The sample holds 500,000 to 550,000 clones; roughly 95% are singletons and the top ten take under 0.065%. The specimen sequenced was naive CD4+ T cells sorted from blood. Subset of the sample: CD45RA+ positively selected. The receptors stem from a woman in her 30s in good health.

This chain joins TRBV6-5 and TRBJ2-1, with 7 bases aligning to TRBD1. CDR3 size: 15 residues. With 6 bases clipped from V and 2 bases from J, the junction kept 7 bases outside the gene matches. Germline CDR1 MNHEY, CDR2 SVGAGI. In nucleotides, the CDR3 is TGTGCCAGCAGCCCCGTAACAGGGGCCTACAATGAGCAGTTCTTC. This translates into CASSPVTGAYNEQFF.

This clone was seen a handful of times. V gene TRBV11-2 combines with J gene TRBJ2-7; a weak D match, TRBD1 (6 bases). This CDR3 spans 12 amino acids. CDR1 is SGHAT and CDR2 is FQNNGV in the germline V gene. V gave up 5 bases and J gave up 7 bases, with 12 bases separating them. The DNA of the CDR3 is TGTGCCAGCAGCGAACAGGGTGGAGAGCAGTACTTC. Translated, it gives CASSEQGGEQYF.

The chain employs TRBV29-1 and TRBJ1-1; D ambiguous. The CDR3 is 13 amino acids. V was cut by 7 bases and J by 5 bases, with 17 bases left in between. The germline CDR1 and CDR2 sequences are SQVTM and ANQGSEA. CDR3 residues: CSATPGRSTEAFF. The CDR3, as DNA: TGCAGCGCAACCCCGGGCAGGAGTACTGAAGCTTTCTTT. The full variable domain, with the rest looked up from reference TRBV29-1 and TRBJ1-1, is SAVISQKPSRDICQRGTSLTIQCQVDSQVTMMFWYRQQPGQSLTLIATANQGSEATYESGFVIDKFPISRPNLTFSTLTVSNMSPEDSSIYLCSATPGRSTEAFFGQGTRLTVV.

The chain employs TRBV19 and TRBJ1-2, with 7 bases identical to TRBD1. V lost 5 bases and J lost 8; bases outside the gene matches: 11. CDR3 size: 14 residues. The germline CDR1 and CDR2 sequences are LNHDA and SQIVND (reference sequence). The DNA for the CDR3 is TGTGCCAGTAGTGGAACAGGGGATTTTCGGGGCTACACCTTC. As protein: CASSGTGDFRGYTF. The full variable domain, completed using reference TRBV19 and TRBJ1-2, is DGGITQSPKYLFRKEGQNVTLSCEQNLNHDAMYWYRQDPGQGLRLIYYSQIVNDFQKGDIAEGYSVSREKKESFPLTVTSAQKNPTAFYLCASSGTGDFRGYTFGSGTRLTVV.

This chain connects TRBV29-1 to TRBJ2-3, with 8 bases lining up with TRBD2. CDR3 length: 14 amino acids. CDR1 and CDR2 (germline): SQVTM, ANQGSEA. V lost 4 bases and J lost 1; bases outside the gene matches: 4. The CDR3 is CSVVLREGTDTQYF. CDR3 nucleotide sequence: TGCAGCGTTGTCTTGCGGGAGGGCACAGATACGCAGTATTTT.

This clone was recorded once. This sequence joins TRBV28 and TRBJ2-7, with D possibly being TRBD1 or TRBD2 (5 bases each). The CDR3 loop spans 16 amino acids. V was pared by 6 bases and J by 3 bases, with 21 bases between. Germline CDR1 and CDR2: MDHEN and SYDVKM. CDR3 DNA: TGTGCCAGCAGGTCCTCCCACCGGGACGACCACTACGAGCAGTACTTC. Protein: CASRSSHRDDHYEQYF.

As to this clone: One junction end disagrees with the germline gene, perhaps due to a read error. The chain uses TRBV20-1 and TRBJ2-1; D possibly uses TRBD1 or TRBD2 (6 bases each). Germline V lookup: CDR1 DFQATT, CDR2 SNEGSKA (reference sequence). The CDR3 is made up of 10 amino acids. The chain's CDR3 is CSSEGQGSVF. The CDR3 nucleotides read TGCAGTTCGGAGGGGCAGGGGAGTGTCTTC.

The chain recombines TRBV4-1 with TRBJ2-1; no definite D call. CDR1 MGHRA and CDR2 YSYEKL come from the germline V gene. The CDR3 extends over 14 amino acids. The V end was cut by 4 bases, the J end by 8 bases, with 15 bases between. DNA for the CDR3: TGCGCCAGCAGCCCTAGGACGGCCGGCCATGAGCAGTTCTTC. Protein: CASSPRTAGHEQFF.

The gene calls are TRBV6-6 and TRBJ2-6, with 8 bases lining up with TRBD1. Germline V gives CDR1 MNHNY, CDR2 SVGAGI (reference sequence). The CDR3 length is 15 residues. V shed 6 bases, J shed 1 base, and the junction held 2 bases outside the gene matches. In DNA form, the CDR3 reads TGTGCCAGCAGCCAGGGGGCGTCTGGGGCCAACGTCCTGACTTTC. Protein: CASSQGASGANVLTF.

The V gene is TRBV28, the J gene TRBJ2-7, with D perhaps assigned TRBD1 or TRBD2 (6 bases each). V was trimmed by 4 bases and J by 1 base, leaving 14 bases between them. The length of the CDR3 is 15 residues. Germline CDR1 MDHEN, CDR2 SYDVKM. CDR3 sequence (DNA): TGTGCCAGCAGTTCGGGGGCAGGGGAATCCTACGAGCAGTACTTC. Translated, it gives CASSSGAGESYEQYF.

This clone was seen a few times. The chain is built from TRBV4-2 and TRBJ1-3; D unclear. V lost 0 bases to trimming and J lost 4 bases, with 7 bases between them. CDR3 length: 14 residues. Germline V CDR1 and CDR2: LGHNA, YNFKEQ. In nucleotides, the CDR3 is TGTGCCAGCAGCCAAGACAATCGCGGAAACACCATATATTTT. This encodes CASSQDNRGNTIYF.

This chain's CDR3 is CASSFPNSGSLGAEQYF. CDR3 in DNA: TGTGCCAGCAGCTTTCCTAATAGCGGGAGTCTAGGAGCCGAGCAGTACTTC. The chain uses TRBV11-1 and TRBJ2-5; 9 bases align to TRBD2. The closer fit of TRBJ2-7 to the DNA end suggests the J call may be wrong. Germline V gene lookup returns CDR1 SGHAT and CDR2 FQDESV (reference sequence). CDR3 length: 17 amino acids.

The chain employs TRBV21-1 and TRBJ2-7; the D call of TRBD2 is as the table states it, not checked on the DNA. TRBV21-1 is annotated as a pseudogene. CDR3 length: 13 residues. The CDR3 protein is CASTNRRSYEQYF. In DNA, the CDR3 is TGTGCCAGCACAAACCGGAGGTCCTACGAGCAGTACTTC.

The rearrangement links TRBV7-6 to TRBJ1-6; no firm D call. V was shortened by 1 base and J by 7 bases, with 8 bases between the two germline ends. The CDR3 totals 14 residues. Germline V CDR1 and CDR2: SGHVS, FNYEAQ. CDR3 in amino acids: CASSLEGENSPLHF. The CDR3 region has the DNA TGTGCCAGCAGCTTAGAGGGAGAAAATTCACCCCTCCACTTT.

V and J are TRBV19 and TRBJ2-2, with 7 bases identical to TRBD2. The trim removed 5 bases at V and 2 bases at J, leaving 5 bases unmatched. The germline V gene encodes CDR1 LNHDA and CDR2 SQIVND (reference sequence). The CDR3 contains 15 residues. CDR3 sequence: CASSPGLPNTGELFF. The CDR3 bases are TGTGCCAGTAGTCCGGGACTACCCAACACCGGGGAGCTGTTTTTT.

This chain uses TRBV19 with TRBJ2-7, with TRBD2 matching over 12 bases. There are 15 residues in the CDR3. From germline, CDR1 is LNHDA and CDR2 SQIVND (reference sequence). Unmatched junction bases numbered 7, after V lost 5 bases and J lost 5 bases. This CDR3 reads CASSPRTSGKDEQYF. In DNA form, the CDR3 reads TGTGCCAGTAGTCCCCGGACTAGCGGGAAGGACGAGCAGTACTTC.

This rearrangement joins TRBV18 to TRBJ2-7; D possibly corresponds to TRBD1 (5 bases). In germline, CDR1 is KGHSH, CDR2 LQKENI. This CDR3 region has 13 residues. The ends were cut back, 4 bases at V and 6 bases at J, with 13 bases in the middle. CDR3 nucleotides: TGTGCCAGCTCACTGGACACCGGGCCCGAGCAGTACTTC. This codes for CASSLDTGPEQYF.

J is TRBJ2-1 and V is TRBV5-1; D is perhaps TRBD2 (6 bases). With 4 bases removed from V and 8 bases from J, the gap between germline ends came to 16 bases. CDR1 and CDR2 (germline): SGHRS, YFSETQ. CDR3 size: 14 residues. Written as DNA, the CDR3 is TGCGCCAGCAGCCCAGGACTACGATACGATGAGCAGTTCTTC. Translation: CASSPGLRYDEQFF.

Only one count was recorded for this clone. The CDR3 bases are TGTGCCAGCAGTCCTCGACAGGGACGAAATGAGCAGTTCTTC. It specifies CASSPRQGRNEQFF. The chain joins TRBV28 to TRBJ2-1; 7 nucleotides line up with TRBD1. Germline V gene lookup returns CDR1 MDHEN and CDR2 SYDVKM. With 5 bases clipped from V and 7 bases from J, the junction kept 8 bases outside the gene matches. This CDR3 has 14 amino acids. Supplemented by reference TRBV28 and TRBJ2-1, the full variable domain reads DVKVTQSSRYLVKRTGEKVFLECVQDMDHENMFWYRQDPGLGLRLIYFSYDVKMKEKGDIPEGYSVSREKKERFSLILESASTNQTSMYLCASSPRQGRNEQFFGPGTRLTVL.

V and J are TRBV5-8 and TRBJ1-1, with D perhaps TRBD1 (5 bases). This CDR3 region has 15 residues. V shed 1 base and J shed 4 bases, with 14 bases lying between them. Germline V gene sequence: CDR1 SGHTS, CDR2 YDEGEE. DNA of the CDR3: TGTGCCAGCAGCTTGTATGAGGGGTCTACCACTGAAGCTTTCTTT. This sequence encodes CASSLYEGSTTEAFF.

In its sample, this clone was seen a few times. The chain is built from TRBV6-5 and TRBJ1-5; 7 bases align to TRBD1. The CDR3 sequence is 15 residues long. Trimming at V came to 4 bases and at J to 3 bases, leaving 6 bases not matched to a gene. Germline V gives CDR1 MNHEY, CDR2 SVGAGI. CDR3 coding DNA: TGTGCCAGCAGTTCCGGACAGGCTGACAATCAGCCCCAGCATTTT. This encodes CASSSGQADNQPQHF.

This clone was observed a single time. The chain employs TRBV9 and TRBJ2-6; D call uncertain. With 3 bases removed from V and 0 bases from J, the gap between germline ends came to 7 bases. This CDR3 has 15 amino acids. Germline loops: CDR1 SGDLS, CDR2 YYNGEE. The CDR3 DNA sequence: TGTGCCAGCAGCGCCGCCAACTCTGGGGCCAACGTCCTGACTTTC. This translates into CASSAANSGANVLTF. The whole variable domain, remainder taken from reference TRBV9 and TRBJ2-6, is DSGVTQTPKHLITATGQRVTLRCSPRSGDLSVYWYQQSLDQGLQFLIQYYNGEERAKGNILERFSAQQFPDLHSELNLSSLELGDSALYFCASSAANSGANVLTFGAGSRLTVL.

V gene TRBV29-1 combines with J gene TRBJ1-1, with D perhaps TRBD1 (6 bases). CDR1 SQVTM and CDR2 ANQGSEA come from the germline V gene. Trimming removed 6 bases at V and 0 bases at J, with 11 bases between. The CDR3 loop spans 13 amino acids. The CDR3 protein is CSVQDSMNTEAFF. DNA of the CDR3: TGCAGCGTGCAGGACAGCATGAACACTGAAGCTTTCTTT.

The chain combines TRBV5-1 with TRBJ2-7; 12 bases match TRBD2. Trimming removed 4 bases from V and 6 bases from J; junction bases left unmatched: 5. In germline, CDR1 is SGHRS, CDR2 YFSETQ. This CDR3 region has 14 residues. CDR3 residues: CASSRLAGAGEQYF. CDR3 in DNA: TGCGCCAGCAGCCGACTAGCGGGAGCGGGCGAGCAGTACTTC. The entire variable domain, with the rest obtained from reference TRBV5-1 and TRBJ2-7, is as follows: KAGVTQTPRYLIKTRGQQVTLSCSPISGHRSVSWYQQTPGQGLQFLFEYFSETQRNKGNFPGRFSGRQFSNSRSEMNVSTLELGDSALYLCASSRLAGAGEQYFGPGTRLTVT.

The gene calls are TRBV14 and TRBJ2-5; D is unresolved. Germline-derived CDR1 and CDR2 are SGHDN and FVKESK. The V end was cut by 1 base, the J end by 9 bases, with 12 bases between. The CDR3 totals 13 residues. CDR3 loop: CASSQADRISQYF. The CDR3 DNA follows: TGTGCCAGCAGCCAAGCCGACCGAATTTCCCAGTACTTC.

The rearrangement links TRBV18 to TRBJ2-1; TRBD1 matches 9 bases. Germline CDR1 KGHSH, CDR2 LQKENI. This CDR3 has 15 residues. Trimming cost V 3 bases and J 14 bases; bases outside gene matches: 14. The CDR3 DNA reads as TGTGCCAGCTCACCCGTCCCGGGACAGGGATCGGTCGAGTTCTTC. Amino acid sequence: CASSPVPGQGSVEFF.

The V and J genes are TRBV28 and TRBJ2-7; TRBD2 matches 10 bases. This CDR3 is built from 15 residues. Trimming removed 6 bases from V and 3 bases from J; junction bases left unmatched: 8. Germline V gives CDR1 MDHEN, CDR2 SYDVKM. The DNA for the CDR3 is TGTGCCAGCAGCCAAACGCTAGCGGGAGTCTACGAGCAGTACTTC. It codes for CASSQTLAGVYEQYF.

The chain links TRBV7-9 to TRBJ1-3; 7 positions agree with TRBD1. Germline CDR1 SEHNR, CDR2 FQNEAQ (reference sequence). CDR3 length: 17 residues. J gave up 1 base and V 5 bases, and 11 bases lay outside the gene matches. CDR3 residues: CASSPRQGVLSGNTIYF. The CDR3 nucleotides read TGTGCCAGCAGCCCCCGACAGGGCGTTCTTTCTGGAAACACCATATATTTT. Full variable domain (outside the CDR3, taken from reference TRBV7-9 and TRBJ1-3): DTGVSQNPRHKITKRGQNVTFRCDPISEHNRLYWYRQTLGQGPEFLTYFQNEAQLEKSRLLSDRFSAERPKGSFSTLEIQRTEQGDSAMYLCASSPRQGVLSGNTIYFGEGSWLTVV.

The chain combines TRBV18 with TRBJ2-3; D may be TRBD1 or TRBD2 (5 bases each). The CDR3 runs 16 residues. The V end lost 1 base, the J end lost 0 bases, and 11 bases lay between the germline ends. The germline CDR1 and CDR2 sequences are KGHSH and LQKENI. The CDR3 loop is CASSPLGPRSTDTQYF. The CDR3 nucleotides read TGTGCCAGCTCACCACTGGGACCGCGAAGCACAGATACGCAGTATTTT.

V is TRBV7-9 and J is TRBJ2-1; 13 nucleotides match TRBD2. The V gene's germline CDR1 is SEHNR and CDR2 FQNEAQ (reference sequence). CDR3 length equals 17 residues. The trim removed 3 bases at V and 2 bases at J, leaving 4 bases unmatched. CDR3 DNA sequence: TGTGCCAGCAGCTTTTCACTAGCGGGAGGGGCCTACAATGAGCAGTTCTTC. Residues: CASSFSLAGGAYNEQFF.